Listed below are T cell receptor beta chains from one sample, sequenced in a study of preoperative IRX-2 immunotherapy in early breast cancer. TCRdb keeps only in-frame clones here, not all; method: immunoSEQ multiplex PCR. Seen here are about 98,000 clones, 70% to 90% observed once, and the top ten hold about 2%. The source was tumor tissue, collected after IRX-2 immunotherapy. These receptors were obtained from a human donor with breast cancer. Each CDR3 is given with its conserved first and last residue. Fields, in order: D gene, clone size, V gene, J gene, CDR3 DNA, CDR3 protein. The D gene is left open where the match is weak. Size is omitted from some rows. Given values are once, few, many or a class for expanded clones.

>TRBD1|.|TRBV6-8|TRBJ2-1
TGTGCCATCAAGGGGGCCGGGTGGTTAAATGAGCAGTTCTTC
CAIKGAGWLNEQFF
>TRBD2|.|TRBV19|TRBJ2-1
TGTGCCAGTAGTATAGAGGGGGCTAGCGGGATAAACAATGAGCAGTTCTTC
CASSIEGASGINNEQFF
>.|.|TRBV19|TRBJ2-5
TGTGCCAGTAGTATAGATCAAGGGACCCAGTACTTC
CASSIDQGTQYF
>TRBD1|.|TRBV5-1|TRBJ1-4
TGCGCCAGCCGCTCCGGGACAGGGGGGAGTGAAAAACTGTTTTTT
CASRSGTGGSEKLFF
>TRBD1|.|TRBV28|TRBJ1-6
TGTGCCAGCAGTTCAACGAGATCGACAGGGAACAAATCACCCCTCCACTTT
CASSSTRSTGNKSPLHF
>TRBD1|.|TRBV5-1|TRBJ1-2
TGCGCCAGCAGCTCGGACAGGGCAAGGGGCGGCTACACCTTC
CASSSDRARGGYTF
>.|.|TRBV19|TRBJ1-4
TGTGCCAGTAGTACCTCGTCGGCCACGGGAAATGAAAAACTGTTTTTT
CASSTSSATGNEKLFF
>.|.|TRBV9|TRBJ2-7
TGTGCCAGCAGTGAAGGTCCAGCCCCTACGCCCCAGTACTTC
CASSEGPAPTPQYF
>TRBD1|.|TRBV11-1|TRBJ2-5
TGTGCCAGCAGCTCACCGGGACAGGGGGACCAAGAGACCCAGTACTTC
CASSSPGQGDQETQYF
>.|.|TRBV28|TRBJ1-6
TGTGCCAGCAGTCCCCAGGGATATAATTCACCCCTCCACTTT
CASSPQGYNSPLHF
>.|.|TRBV9|TRBJ2-2
TGTGTCAGCAGTGTAGGTCAAGCGGTGAACACCGGGGAGCTGTTTTTT
CVSSVGQAVNTGELFF
>.|.|TRBV11-3|TRBJ1-1
TGTGCCAGCAGGCCTCCTGAGAGGGTGAACACTGAAGCTTTCTTT
CASRPPERVNTEAFF
>TRBD2|.|TRBV11-3|TRBJ2-7
TGTGCCAGCAGCTCGGGACTAGCGGGATACGCTTCCTACGAGCAGTACTTC
CASSSGLAGYASYEQYF
>TRBD2|.|TRBV18|TRBJ2-1
TGTGCCAGCTCAATCGGCCGGGAGGGCCGTTATGAGCAGTTCTTC
CASSIGREGRYEQFF
>TRBD1|.|TRBV6-8|TRBJ2-2
TGTGCCATCAGGCCTGACAGGGGGATTCTCACCGGGGAGCTGTTTTTT
CAIRPDRGILTGELFF
>.|once|TRBV6-8|TRBJ1-6
TGTGCCAGCAGTTACTCGAAGCTCCATAGCTCCTATAATTCACCCCTCCACTTT
CASSYSKLHSSYNSPLHF
>.|.|TRBV5-1|TRBJ2-7
TGCGCCAGCAGCTTGGATGGTCAGGGAAGCTCCTACGAGCAGTACTTC
CASSLDGQGSSYEQYF
>.|.|TRBV5-1|TRBJ2-1
TGCGCCAGCAGCTTGGGTGCGGGAAGCTCCTACAATGAGCAGTTCTTC
CASSLGAGSSYNEQFF
>.|.|TRBV15|TRBJ1-6
TGTGCCACCAGCAGCCAACGGGGGGATAATTCACCCCTCCACTTT
CATSSQRGDNSPLHF
>TRBD2|.|TRBV6-8|TRBJ2-5
TGTGCCATCAGACCGACTAGCGGGACCGAAGAGACCCAGTACTTC
CAIRPTSGTEETQYF
>TRBD2|.|TRBV5-1|TRBJ2-3
TGCGCCAGCAGAATGAGGCCCACCGCGGGAGGGACCACAGATACGCAGTATTTT
CASRMRPTAGGTTDTQYF
>TRBD2|.|TRBV10-1|TRBJ2-4
TGCGCCAGCAGTGGGACCGGGACTAGCGGGACCGCGGAGTTCATTCAGTACTTC
CASSGTGTSGTAEFIQYF
>TRBD2|.|TRBV25-1|TRBJ2-5
TGTGCCATCGTAGCGGGAGGGGAAGAGACCCAGTACTTC
CAIVAGGEETQYF
>TRBD1|.|TRBV23-1|TRBJ1-6
TGCGCCAGCAGCCCAGGACAGGGGATGACCCTCCACTTT
CASSPGQGMTLHF
>.|.|TRBV7-1|TRBJ2-3
TGTGCCAGCAGCTTGGAGTCTCTTAGCACAGATACGCAGTATTTT
CASSLESLSTDTQYF
>.|.|TRBV4-1|TRBJ1-3
TGCGCCAGCAGCCAACAAGCGGCGGCTTACTCTGGAAACACCATATATTTT
CASSQQAAAYSGNTIYF
>.|.|TRBV6-8|TRBJ1-2
TGTGCCAGCAGTTACTCGATTAGGGGGGGCTACACCTTC
CASSYSIRGGYTF
>TRBD2|.|TRBV7-6|TRBJ2-7
TGTGCCAGAAGCGAAAGACTAGCGGGTCCTCCCTACGAGCAGTACTTC
CARSERLAGPPYEQYF
>.|.|TRBV19|TRBJ1-5
TGTGCCAGTACTATCTCCCCTGGACGGCGATATAGCAATCAGCCCCAGCATTTT
CASTISPGRRYSNQPQHF
>.|.|TRBV6-8|TRBJ1-2
TGTGCCAGCAGTTACCCGGGTCTCATAGGAGGCTACACCTTC
CASSYPGLIGGYTF
>.|.|TRBV29-1|TRBJ1-1
TGCAGCGCGTTTGCGGGGTCGACTGAAGCTTTCTTT
CSAFAGSTEAFF
>.|.|TRBV5-1|TRBJ2-7
TGCGCCAGCAGCTTGGCAGACGGCGCCTACGAGCAGTACTTC
CASSLADGAYEQYF
>.|.|TRBV30|TRBJ1-2
TGTGCCTGTAACTCTAACTATGGCTACACCTTC
CACNSNYGYTF
>.|.|TRBV28|TRBJ2-7
TGTGCCAGCAGTTTATTGGGGCAGGTCTACGAGCAGTACTTC
CASSLLGQVYEQYF
>.|.|TRBV6-8|TRBJ1-5
TGTGCCAGCAGTGCCGGGAACTTCGGCAATCAGCCCCAGCATTTT
CASSAGNFGNQPQHF
>.|.|TRBV10-2|TRBJ2-7
TGCGCCAGCAGTGATGATGCGGGGTACGAGCAGTACTTC
CASSDDAGYEQYF
>.|.|TRBV11-3|TRBJ1-1
TGTGCCAGCAGCCCCAAACAGGGACTGAACACTGAAGCTTTCTTT
CASSPKQGLNTEAFF
>.|.|TRBV5-1|TRBJ2-7
TGCGCCAGCAGCCAAGACAACTCTCTCGGCGAGCAGTACTTC
CASSQDNSLGEQYF
>.|.|TRBV9|TRBJ1-4
TGTGCCAGCGCCCGAAACAGTAATGAAAAACTGTTTTTT
CASARNSNEKLFF
>TRBD2|.|TRBV7-7|TRBJ2-3
TGTGCCAGCAGCTTTGAGGCGGGAGCCACAGATACGCAGTATTTT
CASSFEAGATDTQYF
>.|.|TRBV19|TRBJ2-7
TGTGCCAGTAGTATGGGAGGCTACGAGCAGTACTTC
CASSMGGYEQYF
>.|.|TRBV19|TRBJ1-1
TGTGCCAGTAGCGGCCTCGAGGGCCGCCCGAATGAAGCTTTCTTT
CASSGLEGRPNEAFF
>.|.|TRBV7-8|TRBJ2-3
TGTGCCAGCAGCTTAGGGCCCACAGATACGCAGTATTTT
CASSLGPTDTQYF
>.|.|TRBV6-4|TRBJ2-1
TGTGCCAGCAGGCCATTGAGCGGCAATGAGCAGTTCTTC
CASRPLSGNEQFF
>.|.|TRBV6-8|TRBJ2-3
TGTGCCAGCAGTTCCGACACGGCGAGCCCGAGGACAGATACGCAGTATTTT
CASSSDTASPRTDTQYF
>.|.|TRBV7-1|TRBJ1-5
TGTGCCAGCAGCTTAAGGACAGCTCGGTCTGAAAGTCAGCCCCAGCATTTT
CASSLRTARSESQPQHF
>.|.|TRBV28|TRBJ2-5
TGTGCCAGCAGTCCTGGTGGGGGTAGAGAGACCCAGTACTTC
CASSPGGGRETQYF
>.|.|TRBV19|TRBJ1-1
TGTGCCAGTAGTACCATCGGGACGGTGAGAGCTTTCTTT
CASSTIGTVRAFF
>.|.|TRBV19|TRBJ1-5
TGTGCCAGTAGTGTTTCAGGGGCCAATCAGCCCCAGCATTTT
CASSVSGANQPQHF
>.|.|TRBV6-4|TRBJ1-1
TGTGCCCATGCCTCCGGTCCCCGGGCTTTCTTT
CAHASGPRAFF
>.|.|TRBV6-8|TRBJ2-7
TGTGCCAGTCGACCTTTAGGGAGCTCCTACGAGCAGTACTTC
CASRPLGSSYEQYF
>TRBD2|.|TRBV28|TRBJ2-1
TGTGCCAGCAGTTTCGCGGGAGTATCAAATGAGCAGTTCTTC
CASSFAGVSNEQFF
>TRBD2|.|TRBV6-8|TRBJ2-2
TGTGCCAGCAGTTATAGAGCGGGAGGGGAGAACACCGGGGAGCTGTTTTTT
CASSYRAGGENTGELFF
>.|.|TRBV10-2|TRBJ2-7
TGCGCCAGCAGTGAGTCAGCTACCTACGAGCAGTACTTC
CASSESATYEQYF